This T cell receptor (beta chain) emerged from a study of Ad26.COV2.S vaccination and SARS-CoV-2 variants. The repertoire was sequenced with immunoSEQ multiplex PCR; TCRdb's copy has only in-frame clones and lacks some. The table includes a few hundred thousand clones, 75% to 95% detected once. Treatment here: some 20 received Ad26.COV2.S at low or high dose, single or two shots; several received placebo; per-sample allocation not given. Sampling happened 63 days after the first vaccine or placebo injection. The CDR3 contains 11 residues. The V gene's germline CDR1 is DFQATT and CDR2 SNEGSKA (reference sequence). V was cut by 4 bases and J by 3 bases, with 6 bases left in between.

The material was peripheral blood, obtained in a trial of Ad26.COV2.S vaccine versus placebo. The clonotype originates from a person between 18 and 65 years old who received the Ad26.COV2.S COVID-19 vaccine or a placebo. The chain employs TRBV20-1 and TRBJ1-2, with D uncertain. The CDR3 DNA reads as TGCAGTGCTACCCGGGACTATGGCTACACCTTC. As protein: CSATRDYGYTF.